This T cell receptor (beta chain) was captured by sequencing in a study of T cell clonotyping in hematopoietic cell transplantation. Study outcomes and limitations: Few recipient clonotypes overlapped donors; over 95% were de novo at given depth. Higher Inverse Simpson Index values in graft donor and pretransplant recipient predicted broader posttransplant TCR diversity. No sorting was done, leaving CD4 and CD8 contributions mixed. Pathologically expanded recipient clonotypes increased progressively from day 30 to day 180 as diversity fell.

The CDR3 loop spans 16 amino acids. Losses at the gene ends were 0 bases for V and 1 base for J; bases not matched to a gene: 5. The V gene's germline CDR1 is SGHRS and CDR2 YFSETQ. This clone was recorded a few times. Its antigen is as yet unknown. Method: immunoSEQ multiplex PCR; TCRdb's copy keeps in-frame clones and lacks some. The table has 1,500 to 2,000 clones, more than 75% seen once. The sequenced sample was peripheral blood mononuclear cells. The sequence came from a man younger than 40 in good health. Some clones in this sample may be carry-over from other donors' samples. The J gene is TRBJ2-3, the V gene TRBV5-1, with TRBD2 matching over 7 bases. The CDR3 sequence: CASSLGRGRGTDTQYF. The CDR3 DNA follows: TGCGCCAGCAGCTTGGGGCGGGGGAGGGGCACAGATACGCAGTATTTT.